This T cell receptor beta chain was identified during a study of CD8 T cells in ankylosing spondylitis. General study results and limits: The authors reported significant enrichment of disease-linked clones in matched ankylosing spondylitis synovial fluid. Typical of ankylosing spondylitis blood, it appeared, was a TCR beta motif of under 10 highly homologous variants.

This CDR3 spans 12 amino acids. V was clipped by 2 bases and J by 5 bases, with 6 bases between them. This clonotype has only a few counts. What it recognizes is unknown. Via MiXCR, TCRdb re-called the 5' RACE reads, giving one row per CDR3 protein. The sample records hundreds of thousands of distinct CDR3 sequences, more than 25% being singletons. Source material: blood, either unsorted or a sorted T cell fraction (not recorded which). The chain uses TRBV12-3 or TRBV12-4 and TRBJ1-2; D not certain. The source of this sequence is a male donor with ankylosing spondylitis or in good health (not recorded which). Here the CDR3 DNA reads TGTGCCAGCAGTTTAAATGGGTATGGCTACACCTTC. This encodes CASSLNGYGYTF.